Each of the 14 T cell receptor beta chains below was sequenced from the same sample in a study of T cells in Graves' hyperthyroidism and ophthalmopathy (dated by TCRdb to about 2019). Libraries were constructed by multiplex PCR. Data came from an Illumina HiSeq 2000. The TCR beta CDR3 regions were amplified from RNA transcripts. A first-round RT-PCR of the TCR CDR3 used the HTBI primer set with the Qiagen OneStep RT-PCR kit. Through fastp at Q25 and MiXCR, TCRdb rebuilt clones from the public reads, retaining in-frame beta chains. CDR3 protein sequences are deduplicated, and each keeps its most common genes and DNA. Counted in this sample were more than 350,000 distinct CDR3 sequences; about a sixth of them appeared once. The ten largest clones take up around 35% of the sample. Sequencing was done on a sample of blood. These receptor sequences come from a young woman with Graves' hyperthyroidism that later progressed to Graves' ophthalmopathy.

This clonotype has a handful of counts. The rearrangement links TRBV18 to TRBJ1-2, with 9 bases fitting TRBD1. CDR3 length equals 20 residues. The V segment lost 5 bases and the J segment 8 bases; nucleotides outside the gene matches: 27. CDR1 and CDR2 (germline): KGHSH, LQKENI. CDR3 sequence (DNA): TGTGCCAGCTCATCTTTTCCGGGACAGGGTAAGGAGTGGACGACTATGGGCTACACCTTC. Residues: CASSSFPGQGKEWTTMGYTF.

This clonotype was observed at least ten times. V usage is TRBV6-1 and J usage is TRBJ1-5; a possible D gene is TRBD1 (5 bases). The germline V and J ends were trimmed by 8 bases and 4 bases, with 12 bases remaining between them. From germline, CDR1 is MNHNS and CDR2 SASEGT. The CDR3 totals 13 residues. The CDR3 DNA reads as TGTGCCAGCTCGAGCAGGGAAAATCAGCCCCAGCATTTT. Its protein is CASSSRENQPQHF.

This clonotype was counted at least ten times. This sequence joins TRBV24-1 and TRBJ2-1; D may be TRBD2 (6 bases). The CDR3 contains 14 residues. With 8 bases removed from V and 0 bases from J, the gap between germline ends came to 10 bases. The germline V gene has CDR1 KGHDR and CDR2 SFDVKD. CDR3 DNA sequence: TGTGCCACCAATCCCGGGAGCTCCTACAATGAGCAGTTCTTC. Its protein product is CATNPGSSYNEQFF.

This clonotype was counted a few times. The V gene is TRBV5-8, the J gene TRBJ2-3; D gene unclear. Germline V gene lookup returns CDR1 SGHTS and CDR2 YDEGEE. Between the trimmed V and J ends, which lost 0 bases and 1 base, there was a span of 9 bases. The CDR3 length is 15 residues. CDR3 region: CASSLAIGGTDTQYF. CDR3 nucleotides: TGTGCCAGCAGCTTGGCAATAGGTGGCACAGATACGCAGTATTTT.

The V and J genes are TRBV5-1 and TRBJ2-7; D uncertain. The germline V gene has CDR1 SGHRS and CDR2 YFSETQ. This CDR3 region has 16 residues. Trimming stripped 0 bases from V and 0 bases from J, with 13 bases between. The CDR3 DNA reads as TGCGCCAGCAGCTTGGCCGAAGGGTCAGGCTCCTACGAGCAGTACTTC. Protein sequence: CASSLAEGSGSYEQYF.

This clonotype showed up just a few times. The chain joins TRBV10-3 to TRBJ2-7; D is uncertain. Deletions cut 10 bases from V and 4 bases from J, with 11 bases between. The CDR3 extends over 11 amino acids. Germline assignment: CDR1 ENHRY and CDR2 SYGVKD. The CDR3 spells CATANSYEQYF. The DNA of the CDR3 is TGTGCCACCGCGAACTCTTACGAGCAGTACTTC.

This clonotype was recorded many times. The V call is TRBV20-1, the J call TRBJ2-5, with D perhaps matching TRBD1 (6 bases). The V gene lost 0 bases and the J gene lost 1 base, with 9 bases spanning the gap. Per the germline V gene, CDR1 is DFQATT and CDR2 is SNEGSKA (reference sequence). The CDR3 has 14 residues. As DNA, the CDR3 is TGCAGTGCTAGAGACGGGACACTCCAAGAGACCCAGTACTTC. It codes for CSARDGTLQETQYF.

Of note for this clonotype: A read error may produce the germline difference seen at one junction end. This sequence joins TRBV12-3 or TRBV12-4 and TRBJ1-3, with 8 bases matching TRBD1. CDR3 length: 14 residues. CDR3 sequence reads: CAGSDDRGRNTIYF. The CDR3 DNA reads TGTGCCGGCAGTGATGACAGGGGTAGAAACACCATATATTTT.

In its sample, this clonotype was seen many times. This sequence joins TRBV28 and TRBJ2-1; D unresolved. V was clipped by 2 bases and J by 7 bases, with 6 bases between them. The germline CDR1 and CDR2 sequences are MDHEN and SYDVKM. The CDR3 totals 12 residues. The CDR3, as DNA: TGTGCCAGCAGTTTACGTGGGAATGAGCAGTTCTTC. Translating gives CASSLRGNEQFF.

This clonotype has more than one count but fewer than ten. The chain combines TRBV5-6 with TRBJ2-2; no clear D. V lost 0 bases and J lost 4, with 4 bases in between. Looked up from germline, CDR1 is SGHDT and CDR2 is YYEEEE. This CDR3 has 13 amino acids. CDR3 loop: CASSLEVTGELFF. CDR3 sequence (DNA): TGTGCCAGCAGCTTGGAGGTCACCGGGGAGCTGTTTTTT.

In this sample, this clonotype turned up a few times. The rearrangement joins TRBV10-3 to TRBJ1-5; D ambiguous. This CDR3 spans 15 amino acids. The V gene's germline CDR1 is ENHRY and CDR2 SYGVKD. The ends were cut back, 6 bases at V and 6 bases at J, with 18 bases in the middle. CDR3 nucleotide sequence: TGTGCCATCAGGGAGGGTGAGGCCATCGGTCAGCCCCAGCATTTT. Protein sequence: CAIREGEAIGQPQHF.

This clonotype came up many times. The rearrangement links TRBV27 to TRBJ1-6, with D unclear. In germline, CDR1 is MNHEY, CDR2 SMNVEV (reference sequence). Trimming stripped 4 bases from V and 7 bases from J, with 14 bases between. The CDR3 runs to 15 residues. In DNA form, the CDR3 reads TGTGCCAGCAGTTCTCGTCAGGACGGGAATTCACCCCTCCACTTT. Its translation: CASSSRQDGNSPLHF.

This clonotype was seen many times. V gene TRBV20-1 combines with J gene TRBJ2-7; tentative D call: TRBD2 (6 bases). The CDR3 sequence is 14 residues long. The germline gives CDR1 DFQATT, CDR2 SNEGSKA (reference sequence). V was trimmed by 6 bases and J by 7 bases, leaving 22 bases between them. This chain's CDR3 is CSASRDWGVVEQYF. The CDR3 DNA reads TGCAGTGCGAGTCGGGACTGGGGCGTAGTGGAGCAGTACTTC.

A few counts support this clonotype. The CDR3 DNA reads as TGTGCCAGCAGCCCGCGGTCCGGGGGGGTCCAAGAGACCCAGTACTTC. It yields the protein CASSPRSGGVQETQYF. The V call is TRBV7-9, the J call TRBJ2-5, with 8 bases that match TRBD2. Germline trimming cut 5 bases from V and 1 base from J; bases unmatched to any gene: 9. This CDR3 region has 16 residues. Germline V CDR1 and CDR2: SEHNR, FQNEAQ (reference sequence).